The entry below describes one T cell receptor (beta chain). Unmatched junction bases numbered 10, after V lost 1 base and J lost 6 bases. This CDR3 has 18 residues. Looked up from germline, CDR1 is SGHAT and CDR2 is FQNNGV. TCRdb's table, derived via immunoSEQ multiplex PCR, lists solely in-frame clones and lacks some. The table lists about 190,000 clones, around 80% of them singletons, with about 13% in the top ten. This sample stems from a study of blood T cell repertoires in COVID-19. Sequencing was carried out using peripheral blood. The TCR sequence derives from a middle-aged man who had recovered from COVID-19. This chain connects TRBV11-2 to TRBJ2-7; 15 bases are a match to TRBD2. The CDR3 sequence: CASSLGLWTSGRAAEQYF. The CDR3 DNA is TGTGCCAGCAGCTTAGGTCTATGGACTAGCGGGAGGGCGGCCGAGCAGTACTTC.